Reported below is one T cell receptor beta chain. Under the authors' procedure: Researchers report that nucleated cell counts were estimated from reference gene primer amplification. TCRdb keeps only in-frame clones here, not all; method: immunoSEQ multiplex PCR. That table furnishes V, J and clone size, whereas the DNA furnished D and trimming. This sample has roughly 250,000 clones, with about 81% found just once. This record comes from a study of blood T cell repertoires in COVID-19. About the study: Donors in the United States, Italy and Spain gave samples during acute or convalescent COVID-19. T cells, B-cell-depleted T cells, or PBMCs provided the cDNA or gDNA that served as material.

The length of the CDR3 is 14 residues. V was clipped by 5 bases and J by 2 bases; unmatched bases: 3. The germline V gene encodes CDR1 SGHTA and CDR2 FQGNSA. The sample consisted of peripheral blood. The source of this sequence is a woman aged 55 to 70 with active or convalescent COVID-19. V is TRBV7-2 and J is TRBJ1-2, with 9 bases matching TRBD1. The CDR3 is CASSRTGANYGYTF. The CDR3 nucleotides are TGTGCCAGCAGCCGGACAGGGGCCAACTATGGCTACACCTTC.